Listed below are T cell receptor beta chains from one sample, sequenced in a study of T cells after posttransplantation cyclophosphamide. Repertoires were generated with immunoSEQ multiplex PCR, while TCRdb's copy carries only in-frame clones and drops some. Altogether 50,000 to 65,000 clones are present, roughly 84% being singletons, with the ten largest covering 2.8%. The sequenced sample consisted of PBMCs. These receptors came from a man younger than 40 with a blood cancer, CMV-positive, and with a related stem cell donor. Both conserved end residues are part of each CDR3. The D gene is left open where the match is weak. The size field is filled for only some rows; it gives once, few, many or a size class.

>TRBD1|TRBV19|TRBJ1-1|few
TGTGCCACTAGACAGGGTGGATTATCTGAAGCTTTCTTT
CATRQGGLSEAFF
>TRBD1|TRBV19|TRBJ1-1|.
TGTGCCAGTAGACTTTTAACAGGGGCGCTGAACACTGAAGCTTTCTTT
CASRLLTGALNTEAFF
>TRBD1|TRBV19|TRBJ1-1|.
TGTGCCAGCCGGGCCGGGACAGGGGACACTGAAGCTTTCTTT
CASRAGTGDTEAFF
>TRBD1|TRBV6-5|TRBJ2-7|.
TGTGCCAGCAGCAGGCTGGGACAGTACGAGCAGTACTTC
CASSRLGQYEQYF
>TRBD2|TRBV28|TRBJ2-7|.
TGTGCCAGCAGTTTACCCCTGACTAGCGGGACATACGAGCAGTACTTC
CASSLPLTSGTYEQYF
>TRBD2|TRBV4-1|TRBJ2-7|.
TGCGCCAGCAGCCTCCTAGCGGGAGGGGCCTTGGACGAGCAGTACTTC
CASSLLAGGALDEQYF
>.|TRBV11-2|TRBJ2-7|.
TGTGCCAGCAGCTTCCCCGGGAGCGACTCCTACGAGCAGTACTTC
CASSFPGSDSYEQYF
>TRBD1|TRBV7-6|TRBJ2-7|.
TGTGCCAGCAGCTTAGAGGGGACAGGGTACGAGCAGTACTTC
CASSLEGTGYEQYF
>.|TRBV4-1|TRBJ2-3|.
TGCGCCAGCAGCTGGAGAACCACAGATACGCAGTATTTT
CASSWRTTDTQYF
>TRBD2|TRBV7-3|TRBJ2-1|.
TGTGCCAGCAGCTCGGGGACTAGCGGGTACAATGAGCAGTTCTTC
CASSSGTSGYNEQFF
>TRBD1|TRBV5-1|TRBJ2-3|.
TGCGCCAGCAGCGTCTACAGGGGAAACACAGATACGCAGTATTTT
CASSVYRGNTDTQYF
>.|TRBV11-3|TRBJ1-2|.
TGTGCCAGCAGTAACATGGACTATGGCTACACCTTC
CASSNMDYGYTF
>.|TRBV7-3|TRBJ2-5|.
TGTGCCAGCAGCTTAGCGGGAGGCCCACCAAGGGGGCACCAAGAGACCCAGTACTTC
CASSLAGGPPRGHQETQYF
>TRBD1|TRBV7-3|TRBJ2-5|.
TGTGCCAGCAGCTTAAACGGACAGGGTAGTCGAGAGACCCAGTACTTC
CASSLNGQGSRETQYF
>TRBD2|TRBV27|TRBJ2-1|once
TGTGCCAGCACTTTGCGGGGGATCTCCTACAATGAGCAGTTCTTC
CASTLRGISYNEQFF
>TRBD2|TRBV7-8|TRBJ2-7|.
TGTGCCAGCAGCTTAGAGCCTAGCGGCTACGAGCAGTACTTC
CASSLEPSGYEQYF